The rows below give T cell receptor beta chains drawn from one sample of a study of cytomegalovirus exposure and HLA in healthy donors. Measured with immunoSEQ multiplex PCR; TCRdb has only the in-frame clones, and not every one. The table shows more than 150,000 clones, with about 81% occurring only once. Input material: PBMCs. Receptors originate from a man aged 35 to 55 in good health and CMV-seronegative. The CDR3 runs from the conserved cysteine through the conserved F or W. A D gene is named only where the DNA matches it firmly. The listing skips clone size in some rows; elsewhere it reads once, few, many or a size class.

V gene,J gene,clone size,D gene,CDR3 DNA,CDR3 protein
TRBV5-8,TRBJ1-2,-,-,TGTGCCAGCAGCCGGGACAAGAAACTAAACTATGGCTACACCTTC,CASSRDKKLNYGYTF
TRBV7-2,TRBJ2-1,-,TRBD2,TGTGCCAGCAGCTTAGGACTAGCGGCCTACAATGAGCAGTTCTTC,CASSLGLAAYNEQFF
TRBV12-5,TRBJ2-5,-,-,TGTGCTAGTGGTTCGAGCGGAGAGACCCAGTACTTC,CASGSSGETQYF
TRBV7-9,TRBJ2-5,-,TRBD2,TGTGCCAGCAGCTCCCCTAGCGGGAGGAGTGGGACCCAGTACTTC,CASSSPSGRSGTQYF
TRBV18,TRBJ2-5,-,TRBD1,TGTGCCAGCTCACCACCGGGCAGGGGGCCCGAGACCCAGTACTTC,CASSPPGRGPETQYF
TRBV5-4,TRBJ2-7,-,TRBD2,TGTGCCAGCAGCTTCGGGACTAGCGTCTCCTACGAGCAGTACTTC,CASSFGTSVSYEQYF
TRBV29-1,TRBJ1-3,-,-,TGCAGCGTTGAAGAGTGGTCGGGAGACACCATATATTTT,CSVEEWSGDTIYF
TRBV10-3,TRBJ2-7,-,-,TGTGCCATCTCGGAGTACTACGAGCAGTACTTC,CAISEYYEQYF
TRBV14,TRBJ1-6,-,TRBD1,TGTGCCAGCAGCCCCGGGACAGTAGACTATAATTCACCCCTCCACTTT,CASSPGTVDYNSPLHF
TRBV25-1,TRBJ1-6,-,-,TGTGCCAGCAGTGAATACCGGGGAAATAATTCACCCCTCCACTTT,CASSEYRGNNSPLHF
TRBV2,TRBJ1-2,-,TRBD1,TGTGCCAACCACAGGGGGCCCACTAACTATGGCTACACCTTC,CANHRGPTNYGYTF
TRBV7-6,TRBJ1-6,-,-,TGTGCCAGCAGCTTAGCCAGGGTCTATAATTCACCCCTCCACTTT,CASSLARVYNSPLHF
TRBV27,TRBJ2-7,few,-,TGTGCCAGCACCCGCCGGGACAACCTCTACGAGCAGTACTTC,CASTRRDNLYEQYF
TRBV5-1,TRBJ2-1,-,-,TGCGCCAGCAGCCCCTACAGGGTGGGTTCCTACAATGAGCAGTTCTTC,CASSPYRVGSYNEQFF
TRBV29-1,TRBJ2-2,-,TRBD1,TGCAGCGATAGTAGGACAGGGCTTGACACCGGGGAGCTGTTTTTT,CSDSRTGLDTGELFF
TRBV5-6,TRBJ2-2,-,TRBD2,TGTGCCAGCAACCTCCGGACTAGCGGGAGGAATTTTAACACCGGGGAGCTGTTTTTT,CASNLRTSGRNFNTGELFF
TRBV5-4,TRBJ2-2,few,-,TGTGCCAGCAGCGTAAAAAGGGGGTCCAACACCGGGGAGCTGTTTTTT,CASSVKRGSNTGELFF
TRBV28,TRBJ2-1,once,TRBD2,TGTGCCAGCAGTTTAGCGGGAGTTAAGGGGCATGAGCAGTTCTTC,CASSLAGVKGHEQFF
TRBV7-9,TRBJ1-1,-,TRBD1,TGTGCCAGCAGCCCCGGGACAGGGGGCCGGACTGAAGCTTTCTTT,CASSPGTGGRTEAFF
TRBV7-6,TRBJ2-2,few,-,TGTGCCAGCAGCTCCGGACTAAACACCGGGGAGCTGTTTTTT,CASSSGLNTGELFF
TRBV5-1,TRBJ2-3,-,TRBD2,TGCGCCAGCAGCGGTATAGCGGGGGGTGCCACAGATACGCAGTATTTT,CASSGIAGGATDTQYF
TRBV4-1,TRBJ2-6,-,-,TGCGCCAGCAGCCAAGCTAGCTCTGGGGCCAACGTCCTGACTTTC,CASSQASSGANVLTF
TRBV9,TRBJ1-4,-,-,TGTGCCAGCAGCTCGAGCGTCGGGCGGGGTGAAAAACTGTTTTTT,CASSSSVGRGEKLFF
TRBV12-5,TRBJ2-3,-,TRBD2,TGTGCTAGTGGTTGGGGACTAGCGGGAAGCACAGATACGCAGTATTTT,CASGWGLAGSTDTQYF
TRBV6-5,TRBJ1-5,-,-,TGTGCCAGCAGTTACTCGGCTGGCAATCAGCCCCAGCATTTT,CASSYSAGNQPQHF
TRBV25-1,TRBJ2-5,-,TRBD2,TGTGCCACCTGGGGGGGAGAGACCCAGTACTTC,CATWGGETQYF
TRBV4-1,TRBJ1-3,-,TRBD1,TGCGCCAGCAGCCAATTCACGGGACAGACTGGAGGAAACACCATATATTTT,CASSQFTGQTGGNTIYF
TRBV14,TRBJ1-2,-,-,TGTGCCAGCAGCCTTCGGGGGGGTTATGGCTACACCTTC,CASSLRGGYGYTF
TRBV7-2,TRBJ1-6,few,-,TGTGCCAGCAGCTTTATGATGCTGTCGAGGGATTCACCCCTCCACTTT,CASSFMMLSRDSPLHF
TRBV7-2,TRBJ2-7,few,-,TGTGCCAGCAGCTTAGGCTGGGGCGGCCTCGCCTACGAGCAGTACTTC,CASSLGWGGLAYEQYF
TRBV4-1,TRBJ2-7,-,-,TGCGCCAGCAGCCAAGATCGGAGGAGCTCCTACGAGCAGTACTTC,CASSQDRRSSYEQYF
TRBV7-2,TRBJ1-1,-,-,TGTGCCAGCAGGTCGGGGACAAACACTGAAGCTTTCTTT,CASRSGTNTEAFF
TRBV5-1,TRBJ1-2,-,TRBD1,TGCGCCAGCAGCGTGGGACAGGACGTGTATGGCTACACCTTC,CASSVGQDVYGYTF
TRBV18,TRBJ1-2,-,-,TGTGCCAGCTCACCACCCGGGGGTACTGGCTACACCTTC,CASSPPGGTGYTF
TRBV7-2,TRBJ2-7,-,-,TGTGCCAGCAGCCCCTCGTGGCACGAGCAGTACTTC,CASSPSWHEQYF
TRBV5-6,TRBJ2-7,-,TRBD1,TGTGCCAGCAGCTCCGGGACAGGGGGATCCTACGAGCAGTACTTC,CASSSGTGGSYEQYF
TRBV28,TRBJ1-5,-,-,TGTGCCAGCAGTGAAGGGGCACTCAGCAATCAGCCCCAGCATTTT,CASSEGALSNQPQHF